This T cell receptor (beta chain) was recovered during a study of cytomegalovirus exposure and HLA in healthy donors. The PCR contained 60 Vbeta and 13 Jbeta primers. In the authors' workflow: Some 11 million of the about 80 million unique TCR beta chains counted in a later analysis were shared. Libraries were prepared by immunoSEQ multiplex PCR; TCRdb keeps only in-frame clonotypes and omits some of them. That table supplies the V and J calls and clone size; D and trimming were determined from the DNA. This sample has about 250,000 clones, with around 90% found just once. Whole-study results and caveats: Using the classifier, cytomegalovirus status was reportedly diagnosed with high specificity and sensitivity. Only CMV serostatus was available as immune exposure information. A later analysis found TCR association rates differed by HLA locus, highest for DRB1 and lowest for HLA-C.

This clone appeared a single time. Its cognate antigen is unknown. This TCR came from a girl aged 2 to 10 in good health and CMV-seronegative. Sequencing was performed on PBMCs.

CDR3 bases: TGTGCCAGCAGTGAAGCCGGGACAGGGGTTGGTGAAGCTTTCTTT. Its translation is CASSEAGTGVGEAFF. The chain links TRBV2 to TRBJ1-1; 10 bases match TRBD1. V trimming: 0 bases; J trimming: 7 bases; junction bases outside the gene matches: 5. The CDR3 contains 15 residues. Germline CDR1 is SNHLY and CDR2 is FYNNEI.